These T cell receptor beta chains were read from a single sample in a study of shared clonotypes between healthy human individuals. TCRdb's copy holds only in-frame clones and misses some; the assay was immunoSEQ multiplex PCR. The sample lists around 1,100,000 clones; around three quarters were seen once. The sequenced sample consisted of memory CD4+ T cells from PBMCs. These receptors all stem from a man aged 18 to 30 in good health. Some clones in this sample may be carry-over from other donors' samples. Both conserved end residues are part of each CDR3. The order of the fields is D gene, J gene, V gene, clone size, CDR3 DNA, CDR3 protein. A D gene is named only where the DNA matches it firmly. Part of the rows lack a size; the others show once, few, many or a class for expanded clones.

NA	TRBJ2-7	TRBV28	NA	TGTGCCACGGGAGTAACCTACGAGCAGTACTTC	CATGVTYEQYF
NA	TRBJ1-1	TRBV2	few	TGTGCCAGCAGTTTGCAGGGCGCCCCGGGGGCTTTCTTT	CASSLQGAPGAFF
NA	TRBJ2-1	TRBV7-8	NA	TGTGCCAGCAGCTCCCGGGACTTCTACAATGAGCAGTTCTTC	CASSSRDFYNEQFF
NA	TRBJ2-3	TRBV2	once	TGTGCCAGCAGTGACCGGCGGGACCCGCAGTATTTT	CASSDRRDPQYF
NA	TRBJ2-1	TRBV18	NA	TGTGCCAGCTCACCAATGGCACCAAAGGAGCAGTTCTTC	CASSPMAPKEQFF
NA	TRBJ2-5	TRBV5-1	few	TGCGCCAGCAGCTTGGCCGGGGAGACCCAGTACTTC	CASSLAGETQYF
NA	TRBJ2-1	TRBV7-3	NA	TGTGCCAGCAGCCTGCACCAAGGGGGGCCCAATGAGCAGTTCTTC	CASSLHQGGPNEQFF
NA	TRBJ1-4	TRBV30	NA	TGTGCCGGATCCCTCTTGGAAAAACTGTTTTTT	CAGSLLEKLFF
TRBD1	TRBJ1-2	TRBV19	NA	TGTGCCAGTAGTATGGCAGGGGGTTCTTCGGTTGATGGCTACACCTTC	CASSMAGGSSVDGYTF
NA	TRBJ2-2	TRBV9	NA	TGTGCCAGCAGCGTAGTTGAGCGGTCGAACACCGGGGAGCTGTTTTTT	CASSVVERSNTGELFF
NA	TRBJ2-7	TRBV27	NA	TGTGCCAGCAGTTTAGGGTCCGAGCAGTACTTC	CASSLGSEQYF
NA	TRBJ2-5	TRBV5-1	once	TGCGCCAGCAGCTTGTATGGGACGGAAGAGACCCAGTACTTC	CASSLYGTEETQYF
NA	TRBJ2-1	TRBV28	NA	TGTGCCAGCAGTTTAATCGCCAGGGGCGAGTTCTTC	CASSLIARGEFF
NA	TRBJ2-7	TRBV10-2	NA	TGCGCCAGCAGATGGACAGACTCCTACGAGCAGTACTTC	CASRWTDSYEQYF
TRBD1	TRBJ2-7	TRBV4-3	NA	TGCGCCAGCAGCCACCGGACAGGGCGTTCCTACGAGCAGTACTTC	CASSHRTGRSYEQYF
TRBD1	TRBJ2-7	TRBV14	NA	TGTGCCAGCAGCCGAATGGGACAGGGGGCGCTGTTCCCCTACGAGCAGTACTTC	CASSRMGQGALFPYEQYF
NA	TRBJ2-1	TRBV6-5	NA	TGTGCCAGCAGTTACTGGGCAGGCAATGAGCAGTTCTTC	CASSYWAGNEQFF
TRBD2	TRBJ2-5	TRBV2	once	TGTGCCAGCAGTCAGACTAGCGGGAGGCAAGAGACCCAGTACTTC	CASSQTSGRQETQYF
NA	TRBJ1-3	TRBV20-1	NA	TGCAGTGCTAGAGGCGGAAACACCATATATTTT	CSARGGNTIYF
NA	TRBJ1-4	TRBV28	NA	TGTGCCAGCAGTTTTGGGCAGGGACGCGAAAAACTGTTTTTT	CASSFGQGREKLFF
NA	TRBJ1-2	TRBV18	few	TGTGCCAGCTCACCACCGGGGCGCTATGGCTACACCTTC	CASSPPGRYGYTF
NA	TRBJ2-5	TRBV5-6	NA	TGTGCCAGCAGCTTGAGAGACCTCCAAGAGACCCAGTACTTC	CASSLRDLQETQYF
TRBD2	TRBJ2-1	TRBV7-3	NA	TGTGCCAGCAGCCCCAAGGTAGCGGGAGAGGGTGAGCAGTTCTTC	CASSPKVAGEGEQFF
NA	TRBJ1-1	TRBV7-2	few	TGTGCCAGCAGCCCGTACACTGAAGCTTTCTTT	CASSPYTEAFF
TRBD1	TRBJ2-3	TRBV18	once	TGTGCCAGCTCCCAGGGGACAGGGGCAACAGATACGCAGTATTTT	CASSQGTGATDTQYF
TRBD2	TRBJ2-1	TRBV28	once	TGTGCCAGCAGTTTGGCTAGCGGGGGTTACAATGAGCAGTTCTTC	CASSLASGGYNEQFF
NA	TRBJ2-7	TRBV5-4	NA	TGTGCCAGCAGCTTCCCGTCCGTAGACGAGCAGTACTTC	CASSFPSVDEQYF
TRBD1	TRBJ1-2	TRBV5-1	NA	TGCGCCAGCAGCTTGGCAGGACAGGGGGTCTATGGCTACACCTTC	CASSLAGQGVYGYTF
NA	TRBJ2-5	TRBV15	NA	TGTGCCACCAGCGGAGGGAGTCGGGAGACCCAGTACTTC	CATSGGSRETQYF
TRBD1	TRBJ1-5	TRBV15	few	TGTGCCACCAGCAGTAGGACGGGACAGGGGTACCAGCCCCAGCATTTT	CATSSRTGQGYQPQHF
TRBD1	TRBJ2-7	TRBV28	NA	TGTGCCACCCTACCGGGACAGACCTCCTACGAGCAGTACTTC	CATLPGQTSYEQYF
NA	TRBJ2-2	TRBV7-3	NA	TGTGCCAGCAGGGCGGGAAGCACCGGGGAGCTGTTTTTT	CASRAGSTGELFF
NA	TRBJ2-3	TRBV9	NA	TGTGCCAGCAGCGTAGGGGGATCTAGCACAGATACGCAGTATTTT	CASSVGGSSTDTQYF
NA	TRBJ2-6	TRBV19	NA	TGTGCCAGTAGTATAGGGGGTTCTGGGGCCAACGTCCTGACTTTC	CASSIGGSGANVLTF
NA	TRBJ2-1	TRBV18	NA	TGTGCCAGCTCACCGAGACGGAATTACAATGAGCAGTTCTTC	CASSPRRNYNEQFF
NA	TRBJ2-5	TRBV2	NA	TGTGCCAGCAAGGATGAAGAGACCCAGTACTTC	CASKDEETQYF
TRBD1	TRBJ2-5	TRBV5-6	NA	TGTGCCAGCAGCTGGGCGGACAGGGCAGAGACCCAGTACTTC	CASSWADRAETQYF
NA	TRBJ2-3	TRBV4-2	NA	TGTGCCAGCAGCCCGGGACCTACAGATACGCAGTATTTT	CASSPGPTDTQYF
NA	TRBJ1-2	TRBV19	NA	TGTGCCAGTAAACCAGAAACTAACTATGGCTACACCTTC	CASKPETNYGYTF
NA	TRBJ2-7	TRBV20-1	NA	TGCAGTTCCACTACATCCTACGAGCAGTACTTC	CSSTTSYEQYF
TRBD1	TRBJ1-1	TRBV7-2	once	TGTGCCAGCAGCTTATGGGGAACAGGGGAGAACACTGAAGCTTTCTTT	CASSLWGTGENTEAFF
NA	TRBJ2-7	TRBV7-3	NA	TGTGCCAGCAGCTTATACTCGGCAGGTGGACCCTACGAGCAGTACTTC	CASSLYSAGGPYEQYF
NA	TRBJ2-1	TRBV7-9	NA	TGTGCCAGCAGCCGACAGTCCCCTTGGCAGTTCTTC	CASSRQSPWQFF
TRBD1	TRBJ1-2	TRBV7-6	NA	TGTGCCAGCAGCTTAGGGTTAGGACAGGGCGGAGAAGACGGCTACACCTTC	CASSLGLGQGGEDGYTF
NA	TRBJ2-1	TRBV4-1	NA	TGCGCCAGCAGCCAAGCTCTAGCAGTCTACAATGAGCAGTTCTTC	CASSQALAVYNEQFF
NA	TRBJ2-7	TRBV30	NA	TGTGCCTGGAGTGAGGAGGTAAAGAGCGAGCAGTACTTC	CAWSEEVKSEQYF
TRBD2	TRBJ2-3	TRBV10-1	NA	TGCGCCAGCAGTGGAACTAGCGGGAGGGCCAGAGATACGCAGTATTTT	CASSGTSGRARDTQYF
NA	TRBJ2-5	TRBV19	few	TGTGCCAGTAGTATCAAGGAGACCCAGTACTTC	CASSIKETQYF
NA	TRBJ2-3	TRBV5-1	NA	TGCGCCAGCAGCTTGGAAGGCGGGATAATCGCAGATACGCAGTATTTT	CASSLEGGIIADTQYF
NA	TRBJ2-3	TRBV7-2	NA	TGTGCCAGCAGCTTAGAGAGGCGGGCCGGGGATACGCAGTATTTT	CASSLERRAGDTQYF
NA	TRBJ2-5	TRBV7-3	once	TGTGCCAGCACGAACCCGGGGGATGAGACCCAGTACTTC	CASTNPGDETQYF
NA	TRBJ1-1	TRBV27	few	TGTGCCAGCAGTGGCTTCGGGAACACTGAAGCTTTCTTT	CASSGFGNTEAFF
TRBD2	TRBJ2-5	TRBV7-9	NA	TGTGCCAGCAGCAACAGCGGGAGGGCATTTAGTGAGACCCAGTACTTC	CASSNSGRAFSETQYF